The sequence of this T cell receptor (beta chain) was determined in a study of regulatory and conventional T cells in breast cancer (dated by TCRdb to about 2015). The library was produced with PCR. Sequencing was carried out with an Illumina MiSeq. The public reads were run again by TCRdb, first through fastp at Q25 and then through MiXCR, and only productive beta chains were kept. CDR3 protein sequences are deduplicated, and each keeps its most common genes and DNA. The sample table holds about 9,600 distinct CDR3 sequences, of which about 35% were seen once. The top ten hold around 5.7% of the sample. This clonotype is considered medium-sized (0.01 to 0.1%). The antigen this receptor binds is unknown. The sample holds no much larger clone one base away, and base qualities are not on file. Between the V and J ends, shortened by 3 bases and 2 bases respectively, the junction contains 18 bases. In the germline V gene, CDR1 corresponds to SGHRS and CDR2 to YFSETQ. The CDR3 sequence holds 17 residues, the cysteine and phenylalanine included. Solely the CDR3 DNA is kept, with 51 bases framed from the first base.

The rearrangement combines TRBV5-1 with TRBJ2-4; perhaps TRBD1 is the D gene, with 7 bases matching. Material for sequencing was conventional T cells from blood. This sequence originates from a male donor in good health. The DNA is TGCGCCAGCAGCTCGGCGACAGGGACTTTGACCAAAAACATTCAGTACTTC. Its coded protein is CASSSATGTLTKNIQYF. Here the CDR3 is joined to the reference TRBV5-1 and TRBJ2-4 genes, and the full variable domain is: KAGVTQTPRYLIKTRGQQVTLSCSPISGHRSVSWYQQTPGQGLQFLFEYFSETQRNKGNFPGRFSGRQFSNSRSEMNVSTLELGDSALYLCASSSATGTLTKNIQYFGAGTRLSVL.